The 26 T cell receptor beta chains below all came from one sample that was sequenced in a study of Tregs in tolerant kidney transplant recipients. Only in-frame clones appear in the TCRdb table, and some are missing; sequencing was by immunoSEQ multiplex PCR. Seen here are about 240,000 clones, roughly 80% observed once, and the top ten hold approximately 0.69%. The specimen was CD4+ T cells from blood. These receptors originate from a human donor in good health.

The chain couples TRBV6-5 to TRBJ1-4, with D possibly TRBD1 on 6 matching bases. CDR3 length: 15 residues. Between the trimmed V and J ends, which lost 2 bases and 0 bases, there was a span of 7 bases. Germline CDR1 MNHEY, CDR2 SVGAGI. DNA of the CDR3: TGTGCCAGCAGTTACAGACAGGCAACTAATGAAAAACTGTTTTTT. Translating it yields CASSYRQATNEKLFF.

The CDR3 loop reads CASSEGGSGNYGYTF. The CDR3 DNA reads as TGTGCCAGCAGTGAAGGAGGGTCAGGAAACTATGGCTACACCTTC. The rearrangement joins TRBV6-1 to TRBJ1-2; D not certain. The germline CDR1 and CDR2 sequences are MNHNS and SASEGT. Trimming shortened V by 1 base and J by 2 bases, and 11 bases separated the two germline ends. The CDR3 runs to 15 residues.

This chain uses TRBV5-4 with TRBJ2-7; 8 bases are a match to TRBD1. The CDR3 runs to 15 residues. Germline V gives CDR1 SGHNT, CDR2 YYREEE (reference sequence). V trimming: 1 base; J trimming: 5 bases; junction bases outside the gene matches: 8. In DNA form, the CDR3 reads TGTGCCAGCAGCTTGCAAGGACAGGGTTGGGACGAGCAGTACTTC. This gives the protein CASSLQGQGWDEQYF.

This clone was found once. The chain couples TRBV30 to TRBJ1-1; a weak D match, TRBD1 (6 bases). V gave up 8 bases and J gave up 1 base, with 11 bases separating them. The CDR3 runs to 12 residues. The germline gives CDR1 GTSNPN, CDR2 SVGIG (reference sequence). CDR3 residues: CAQGRPNTEAFF. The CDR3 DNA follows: TGTGCCCAGGGGAGGCCGAACACTGAAGCTTTCTTT.

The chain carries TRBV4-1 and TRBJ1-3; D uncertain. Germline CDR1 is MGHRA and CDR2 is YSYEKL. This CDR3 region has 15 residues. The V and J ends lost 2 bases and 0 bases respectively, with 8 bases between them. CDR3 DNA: TGCGCCAGCAGCCAACCGCTAGCCTCTGGAAACACCATATATTTT. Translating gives CASSQPLASGNTIYF.

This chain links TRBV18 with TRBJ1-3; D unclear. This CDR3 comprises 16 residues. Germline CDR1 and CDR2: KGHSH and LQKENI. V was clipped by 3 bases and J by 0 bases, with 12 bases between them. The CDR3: CASSPGQAASGNTIYF. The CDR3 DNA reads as TGTGCCAGCTCACCCGGGCAGGCCGCCTCTGGAAACACCATATATTTT. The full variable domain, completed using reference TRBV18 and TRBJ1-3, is NAGVMQNPRHLVRRRGQEARLRCSPMKGHSHVYWYRQLPEEGLKFMVYLQKENIIDESGMPKERFSAEFPKEGPSILRIQQVVRGDSAAYFCASSPGQAASGNTIYFGEGSWLTVV.

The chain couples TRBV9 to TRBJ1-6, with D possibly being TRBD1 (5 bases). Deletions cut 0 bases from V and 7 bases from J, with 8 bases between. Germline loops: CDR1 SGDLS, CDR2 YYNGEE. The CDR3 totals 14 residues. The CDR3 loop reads CASSVGDFNSPLHF. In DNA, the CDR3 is TGTGCCAGCAGCGTAGGGGACTTCAATTCACCCCTCCACTTT.

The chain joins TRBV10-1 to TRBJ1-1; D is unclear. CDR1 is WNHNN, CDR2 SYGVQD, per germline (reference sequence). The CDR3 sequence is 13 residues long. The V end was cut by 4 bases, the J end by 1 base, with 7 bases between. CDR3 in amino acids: CASSASPNTEAFF. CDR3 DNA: TGCGCCAGCAGTGCAAGCCCGAACACTGAAGCTTTCTTT.

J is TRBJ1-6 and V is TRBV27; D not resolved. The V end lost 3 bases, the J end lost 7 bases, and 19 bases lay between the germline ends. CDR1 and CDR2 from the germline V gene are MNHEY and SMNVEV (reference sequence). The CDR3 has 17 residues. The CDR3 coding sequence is TGTGCCAGCAGTTTTTCTGTTTCCGGAGACCAGAATTCACCCCTCCACTTT. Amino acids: CASSFSVSGDQNSPLHF.

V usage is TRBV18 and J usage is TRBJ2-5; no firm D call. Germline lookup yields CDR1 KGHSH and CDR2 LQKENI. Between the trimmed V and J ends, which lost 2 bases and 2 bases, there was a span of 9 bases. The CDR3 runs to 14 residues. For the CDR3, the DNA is TGTGCCAGCTCACCAAGTTATACACAAGAGACCCAGTACTTC. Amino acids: CASSPSYTQETQYF.

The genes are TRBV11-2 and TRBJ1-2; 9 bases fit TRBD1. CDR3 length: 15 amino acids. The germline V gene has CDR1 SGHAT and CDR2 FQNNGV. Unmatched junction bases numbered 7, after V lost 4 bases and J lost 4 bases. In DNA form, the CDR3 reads TGTGCCAGCAGCTACCCCGGGACAGGGAGCTATGGCTACACCTTC. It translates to CASSYPGTGSYGYTF.

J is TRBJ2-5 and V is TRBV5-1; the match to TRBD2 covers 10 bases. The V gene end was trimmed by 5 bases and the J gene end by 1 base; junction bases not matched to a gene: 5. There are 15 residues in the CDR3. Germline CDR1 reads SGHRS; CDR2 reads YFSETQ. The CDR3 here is CASRLAGGSQETQYF. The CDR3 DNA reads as TGCGCCAGCAGATTAGCGGGAGGCAGCCAAGAGACCCAGTACTTC. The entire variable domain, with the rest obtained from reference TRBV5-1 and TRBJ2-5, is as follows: KAGVTQTPRYLIKTRGQQVTLSCSPISGHRSVSWYQQTPGQGLQFLFEYFSETQRNKGNFPGRFSGRQFSNSRSEMNVSTLELGDSALYLCASRLAGGSQETQYFGPGTRLLVL.

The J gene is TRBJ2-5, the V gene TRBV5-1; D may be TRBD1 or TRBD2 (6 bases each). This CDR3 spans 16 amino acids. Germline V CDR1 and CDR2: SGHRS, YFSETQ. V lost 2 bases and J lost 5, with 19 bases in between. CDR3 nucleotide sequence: TGCGCCAGCAGCTTCGGGGGCGGCCAAGCGGGCGAGACCCAGTACTTC. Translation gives CASSFGGGQAGETQYF.

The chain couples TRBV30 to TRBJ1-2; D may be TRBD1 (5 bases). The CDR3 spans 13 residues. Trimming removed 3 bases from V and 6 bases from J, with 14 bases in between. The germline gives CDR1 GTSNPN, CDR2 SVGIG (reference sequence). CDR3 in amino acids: CAWRFGGFDGYTF. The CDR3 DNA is TGTGCCTGGAGATTTGGGGGTTTCGATGGCTACACCTTC.

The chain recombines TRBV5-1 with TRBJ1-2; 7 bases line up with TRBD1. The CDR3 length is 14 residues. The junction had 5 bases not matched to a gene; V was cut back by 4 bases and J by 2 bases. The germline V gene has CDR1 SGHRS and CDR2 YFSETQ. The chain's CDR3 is CASSTDRVNYGYTF. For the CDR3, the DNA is TGCGCCAGCAGCACAGACAGGGTCAACTATGGCTACACCTTC.

The CDR3 DNA is TGTGCCAGCTCACCGACTAGCGGGAGTGTGGAGTTCTTC. This sequence encodes CASSPTSGSVEFF. The chain has TRBV18 and TRBJ2-1; 12 nucleotides line up with TRBD2. The CDR3 extends over 13 amino acids. Trimming at V came to 3 bases and at J to 14 bases, leaving 5 bases not matched to a gene. CDR1 and CDR2 from the germline V gene are KGHSH and LQKENI. The entire variable domain, with the rest obtained from reference TRBV18 and TRBJ2-1, is as follows: NAGVMQNPRHLVRRRGQEARLRCSPMKGHSHVYWYRQLPEEGLKFMVYLQKENIIDESGMPKERFSAEFPKEGPSILRIQQVVRGDSAAYFCASSPTSGSVEFFGPGTRLTVL.

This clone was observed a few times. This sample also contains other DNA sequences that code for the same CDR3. CDR3 sequence (DNA): TGTGCCATCAGTGAAAGGGAGACCCAGTACTTC. It encodes CAISERETQYF. The chain combines TRBV10-3 with TRBJ2-5; D is unresolved. Germline assignment: CDR1 ENHRY and CDR2 SYGVKD. V was clipped by 3 bases and J by 5 bases, with 4 bases between them. The CDR3 contains 11 residues.

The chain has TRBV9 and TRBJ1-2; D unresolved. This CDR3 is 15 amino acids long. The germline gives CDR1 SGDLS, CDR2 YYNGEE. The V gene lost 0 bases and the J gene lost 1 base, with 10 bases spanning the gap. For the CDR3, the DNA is TGTGCCAGCAGCGTAGAGGATCCGATTAACTATGGCTACACCTTC. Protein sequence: CASSVEDPINYGYTF.

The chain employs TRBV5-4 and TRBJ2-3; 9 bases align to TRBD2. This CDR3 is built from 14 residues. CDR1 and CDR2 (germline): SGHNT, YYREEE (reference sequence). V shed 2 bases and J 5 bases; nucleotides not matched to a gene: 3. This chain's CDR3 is CASSFSGRKDTQYF. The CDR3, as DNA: TGTGCCAGCAGCTTTAGCGGGAGAAAAGATACGCAGTATTTT.

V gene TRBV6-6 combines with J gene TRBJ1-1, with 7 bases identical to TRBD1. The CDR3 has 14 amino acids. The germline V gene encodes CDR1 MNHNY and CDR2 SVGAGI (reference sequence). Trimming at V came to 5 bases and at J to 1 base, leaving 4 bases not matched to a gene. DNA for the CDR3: TGTGCCAGCAGTCCACAGGGGCCGAACACTGAAGCTTTCTTT. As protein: CASSPQGPNTEAFF.

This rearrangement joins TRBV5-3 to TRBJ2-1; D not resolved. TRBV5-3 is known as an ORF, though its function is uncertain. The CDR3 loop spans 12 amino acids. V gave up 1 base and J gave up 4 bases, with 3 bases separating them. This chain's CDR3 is CARSLLYNEQFF. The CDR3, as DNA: TGTGCCAGAAGCTTGCTGTACAATGAGCAGTTCTTC.

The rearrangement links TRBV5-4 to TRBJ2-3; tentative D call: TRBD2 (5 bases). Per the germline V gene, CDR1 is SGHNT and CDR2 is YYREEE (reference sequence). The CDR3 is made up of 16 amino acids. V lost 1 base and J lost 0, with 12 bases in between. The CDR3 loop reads CASSLLGLTSTDTQYF. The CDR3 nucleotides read TGTGCCAGCAGCTTGTTAGGACTTACGAGCACAGATACGCAGTATTTT.

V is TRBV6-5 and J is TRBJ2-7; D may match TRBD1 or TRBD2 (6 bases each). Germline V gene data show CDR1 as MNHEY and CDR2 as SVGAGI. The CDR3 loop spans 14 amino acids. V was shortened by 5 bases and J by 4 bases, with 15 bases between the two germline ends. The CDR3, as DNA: TGTGCCAGCAGTGGGGGGCAGGGGATTTACGAGCAGTACTTC. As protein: CASSGGQGIYEQYF.

CDR3 bases: TGTGCCTGGAGTCGGGCAGGTGGCAGCGGCCGACCACATAATATTAACTATGGCTACACCTTC. Translation: CAWSRAGGSGRPHNINYGYTF. The J gene is TRBJ1-2, the V gene TRBV30; D is unresolved. Germline V gene lookup returns CDR1 GTSNPN and CDR2 SVGIG (reference sequence). V was pared by 2 bases and J by 1 base, with 32 bases between. This CDR3 has 21 residues.

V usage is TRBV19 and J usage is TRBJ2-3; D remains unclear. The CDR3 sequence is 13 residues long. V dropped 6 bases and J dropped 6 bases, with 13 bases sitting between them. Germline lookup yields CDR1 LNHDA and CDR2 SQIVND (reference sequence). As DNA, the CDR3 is TGTGCCAGTAGCCAGGAAGGTCGTGATACGCAGTATTTT. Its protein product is CASSQEGRDTQYF.

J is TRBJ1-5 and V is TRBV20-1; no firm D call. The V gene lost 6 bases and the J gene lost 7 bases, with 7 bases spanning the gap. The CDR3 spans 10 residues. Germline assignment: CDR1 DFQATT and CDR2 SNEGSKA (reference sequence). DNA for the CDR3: TGCAGTGCCGAGGGACAGCCCCAGCATTTT. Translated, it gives CSAEGQPQHF.